A single T cell receptor beta chain is shown here with its context. This specimen comes from a study of T cell changes during pregnancy in multiple sclerosis. The ends were cut back, 2 bases at V and 8 bases at J, with 13 bases in the middle. This CDR3 contains 14 residues. Germline CDR1 reads SGHRS; CDR2 reads YFSETQ. Only in-frame clones appear in the TCRdb table, and some are missing; sequencing was by immunoSEQ multiplex PCR. This sample has tens of thousands of clones, with roughly 91% found just once. The sample here was CD4+ T cells from peripheral blood mononuclear cells, taken in the first trimester of pregnancy. The chain recombines TRBV5-1 with TRBJ1-4; D may be TRBD1 (6 bases). The sequence was obtained from a female donor in good health, enrolled as a control in a pregnancy study. For the CDR3, the DNA is TGCGCCAGCAGCTTACAGGGTGGGGAGGAAAAACTGTTTTTT. It yields the protein CASSLQGGEEKLFF.